The 15 T cell receptor beta chains below all came from one sample that was sequenced in a study of blood T cell repertoires in COVID-19 (dated by TCRdb to 2018 to 2021). The library relied on the immunoSEQ multiplex PCR assay. Not all clones reach the TCRdb copy of this immuneACCESS table, which keeps in-frame sequences only. Checked studies attribute under half of the gap to unresolved V genes and leave the rest unexplained. The sample contains 410,000 or so clones, 70% to 90% of them found a single time. More than 1.4% of the sample rests with the top ten. The source material was peripheral blood. These receptor sequences come from a woman in her 30s with active or convalescent COVID-19.

J is TRBJ2-7 and V is TRBV10-3; the match to TRBD2 covers 7 bases. The CDR3 runs to 20 residues. Germline V gene data show CDR1 as ENHRY and CDR2 as SYGVKD. The trim removed 3 bases at V and 4 bases at J, leaving 24 bases unmatched. CDR3 region: CAISDSGLGGLVVSKYEQYF. CDR3 DNA sequence: TGTGCCATCAGTGACTCCGGTCTTGGCGGACTAGTGGTCTCGAAATACGAGCAGTACTTC.

V gene TRBV20-1 combines with J gene TRBJ2-2; 10 nucleotides align to TRBD2. Per germline, CDR1 DFQATT and CDR2 SNEGSKA (reference sequence). The CDR3 covers 17 residues. Unmatched junction bases numbered 11, after V lost 3 bases and J lost 4 bases. CDR3 loop: CSASPSLAGEGTGELFF. For the CDR3, the DNA is TGCAGTGCTAGTCCGTCCCTAGCGGGGGAGGGCACCGGGGAGCTGTTTTTT.

This clone was seen only a few times. This sequence joins TRBV4-1 and TRBJ2-7, with 7 bases fitting TRBD2. Germline V gives CDR1 MGHRA, CDR2 YSYEKL. The CDR3 is 15 residues long. Unmatched junction bases numbered 5, after V lost 1 base and J lost 2 bases. CDR3 in DNA: TGCGCCAGCAGCCAAGTGGGAGGGGCTACCTACGAGCAGTACTTC. It translates to CASSQVGGATYEQYF.

A word on this clone: The junction does not match germline at one end; this may be a read error. The J gene is TRBJ1-4, the V gene TRBV28; unclear D gene. Germline V lookup: CDR1 MDHEN, CDR2 SYDVKM. CDR3 size: 9 residues. The CDR3 nucleotides read TGTGCCAGCGGGCCCATACCAGGCTTT. Translating gives CASGPIPGF. Full variable domain (rest looked up from reference TRBV28 and TRBJ1-4): DVKVTQSSRYLVKRTGEKVFLECVQDMDHENMFWYRQDPGLGLRLIYFSYDVKMKEKGDIPEGYSVSREKKERFSLILESASTNQTSMYLCASGPIPGFGSGTQLSVL.

J is TRBJ2-5 and V is TRBV5-1; 8 nucleotides line up with TRBD2. Germline values: CDR1 SGHRS, CDR2 YFSETQ. CDR3 length equals 17 residues. The V segment lost 1 base and the J segment 2 bases; nucleotides outside the gene matches: 10. The CDR3 bases are TGCGCCAGCAGCTTGCTCACTGGACTAGCACAGCAAGAGACCCAGTACTTC. This codes for CASSLLTGLAQQETQYF. The variable domain in full, with the rest retrieved from reference TRBV5-1 and TRBJ2-5, is KAGVTQTPRYLIKTRGQQVTLSCSPISGHRSVSWYQQTPGQGLQFLFEYFSETQRNKGNFPGRFSGRQFSNSRSEMNVSTLELGDSALYLCASSLLTGLAQQETQYFGPGTRLLVL.

V is TRBV10-1 and J is TRBJ2-3, with TRBD1 identical over 10 bases. This CDR3 is built from 16 residues. V lost 4 bases and J lost 1; bases outside the gene matches: 5. CDR1 and CDR2 from the germline V gene are WNHNN and SYGVQD (reference sequence). The CDR3 loop reads CASSVPGTGGTDTQYF. CDR3 nucleotides: TGCGCCAGCAGTGTTCCCGGGACAGGGGGCACAGATACGCAGTATTTT.

V usage is TRBV30 and J usage is TRBJ2-7; 7 bases are a match to TRBD2. CDR3 length: 15 residues. The germline V gene has CDR1 GTSNPN and CDR2 SVGIG (reference sequence). The J segment lost 0 bases and the V segment lost 0 bases, leaving 5 bases of the junction unmatched. The CDR3 bases are TGTGCCTGGAGTGTTGGTAGCGGGCCCTCCTACGAGCAGTACTTC. It yields the protein CAWSVGSGPSYEQYF.

This chain links TRBV12-3 or TRBV12-4 with TRBJ1-1, with a possible D match to TRBD1 (6 bases). The CDR3 covers 13 residues. The V end lost 4 bases, the J end lost 10 bases, and 16 bases lay between the germline ends. CDR3 sequence (DNA): TGTGCCAGCAGTTCGCAGGGGACCGGCGTAGCTTTCTTT. Amino acid sequence: CASSSQGTGVAFF.

J is TRBJ2-1 and V is TRBV6-1; weak D call: TRBD2 (6 bases). There are 14 residues in the CDR3. Trimming removed 3 bases from V and 7 bases from J, with 13 bases in between. Germline V gene lookup returns CDR1 MNHNS and CDR2 SASEGT. CDR3 loop: CASSDWLRENEQFF. CDR3 DNA sequence: TGTGCCAGCAGTGATTGGCTCCGGGAGAATGAGCAGTTCTTC.

This chain connects TRBV6-5 to TRBJ1-2; no firm D call. Germline loops: CDR1 MNHEY, CDR2 SVGAGI. This CDR3 has 10 amino acids. Trimming removed 8 bases at V and 8 bases at J, with 9 bases between. CDR3: CASSGGGYTF. CDR3 DNA sequence: TGTGCCAGCTCAGGTGGCGGCTACACCTTC.

This chain uses TRBV12-3 or TRBV12-4 with TRBJ1-1, with D possibly being TRBD1 (5 bases). The CDR3 is made up of 13 amino acids. Trimming took 5 bases from V and 1 from J, leaving 8 bases between them. The CDR3 region is CASSNTGNTEAFF. DNA for the CDR3: TGTGCCAGCAGTAATACAGGGAACACTGAAGCTTTCTTT.

J is TRBJ2-1 and V is TRBV3-1 (or the pseudogene TRBV3-2), with TRBD2 matching 8 bases. The CDR3 runs 15 residues. V was clipped by 3 bases and J by 2 bases; unmatched bases: 3. Germline loops: CDR1 LGHDT, CDR2 YNNKEL (reference sequence). CDR3 protein: CASSHPGGAYNEQFF. CDR3 bases: TGTGCCAGCAGCCATCCCGGGGGGGCCTACAATGAGCAGTTCTTC.

The chain couples TRBV4-1 to TRBJ1-1; 7 bases fit TRBD1. The V segment lost 0 bases and the J segment 5 bases; nucleotides outside the gene matches: 9. Germline lookup yields CDR1 MGHRA and CDR2 YSYEKL. The CDR3 spans 16 residues. This CDR3 is CASSQDRTGAFTEAFF. CDR3 coding DNA: TGCGCCAGCAGCCAAGATCGAACAGGGGCTTTTACTGAAGCTTTCTTT.

The gene calls are TRBV10-3 and TRBJ2-5, with D unclear. V lost 1 base and J lost 3, with 6 bases in between. Germline V gene sequence: CDR1 ENHRY, CDR2 SYGVKD. This CDR3 has 13 residues. The CDR3 sequence is CAISEWLEETQYF. CDR3 DNA: TGTGCCATCAGTGAGTGGCTAGAAGAGACCCAGTACTTC.

The J gene is TRBJ1-4, the V gene TRBV9; 10 nucleotides align to TRBD1. This CDR3 is built from 17 residues. Germline V gives CDR1 SGDLS, CDR2 YYNGEE. Losses at the gene ends were 4 bases for V and 4 bases for J; bases not matched to a gene: 10. CDR3 loop: CASSTSGQGYINEKLFF. Written as DNA, the CDR3 is TGTGCCAGCAGCACCTCGGGACAGGGGTACATTAATGAAAAACTGTTTTTT.